These T cell receptor beta chains were read from a single sample in a study of graft-versus-host responses after intestinal transplantation. Profiling relied on immunoSEQ multiplex PCR, and the TCRdb table lists in-frame clones only, not all of them. The sample carries some 15,000 clones, around 94% recorded once. Here the sequenced sample was PBMCs, taken 9 days after transplant. The receptors shown here come from a human patient who received an intestinal transplant, so some T cells may come from the graft donor. The CDR3 runs from the conserved cysteine through the conserved F or W. D genes are given only for firm matches. Clone size is shown for a subset of rows, as once, few, many or a class of expanded clone.

D: -
J: TRBJ1-5
size: -
V: TRBV28
DNA: TGTGCCAGCAGTTTATGGACAGATAATCAGCCCCAGCATTTT
CDR3: CASSLWTDNQPQHF

D: TRBD1
J: TRBJ1-2
size: -
V: TRBV4-1
DNA: TGCGCCAGCAGCCATGGACAGGCTGGCTATGGCTACACCTTC
CDR3: CASSHGQAGYGYTF

D: TRBD2
J: TRBJ2-7
size: -
V: TRBV4-1
DNA: TGCGCCAGCAGCCACCCGGGACTAGCGGCATACGAGCAGTACTTC
CDR3: CASSHPGLAAYEQYF

D: -
J: TRBJ2-1
size: -
V: TRBV27
DNA: TGTGCCAGCAGTATCCCGGGACAAAGCTCCTACAATGAGCAGTTCTTC
CDR3: CASSIPGQSSYNEQFF

D: -
J: TRBJ2-1
size: -
V: TRBV15
DNA: TGTGCCACCAGCAGAGAAGGACCAGGGAATCCTTACAATGAGCAGTTCTTC
CDR3: CATSREGPGNPYNEQFF

D: -
J: TRBJ1-2
size: -
V: TRBV5-5
DNA: TGTGCCAGCAGATTGACCTTCTATGGCTACACCTTC
CDR3: CASRLTFYGYTF

D: -
J: TRBJ2-1
size: -
V: TRBV4-2
DNA: TGTGCCAGCAGCCATCCGGCCCGGGACTCCAACTCCTACAATGAGCAGTTCTTC
CDR3: CASSHPARDSNSYNEQFF

D: -
J: TRBJ2-1
size: -
V: TRBV27
DNA: TGTGCCAGCAGTCCCCAGGACTTATACAATGAGCAGTTCTTC
CDR3: CASSPQDLYNEQFF

D: -
J: TRBJ2-7
size: -
V: TRBV9
DNA: TGTGCCAGCAGCGAACGAGAAGACCTTAGGTGGGGCGAGCAGTACTTC
CDR3: CASSEREDLRWGEQYF

D: TRBD1
J: TRBJ2-1
size: -
V: TRBV29-1
DNA: TGCAGCGTTACCCCGCCGGACAGGGCGGCCCAACCTGAGCAGTTCTTC
CDR3: CSVTPPDRAAQPEQFF

D: TRBD1
J: TRBJ1-2
size: -
V: TRBV6-5
DNA: TGTGCCAGCAGCCCGACAGGGGACTATGGCTACACCTTC
CDR3: CASSPTGDYGYTF

D: -
J: TRBJ1-1
size: -
V: TRBV7-3
DNA: TGTGCCAGCAAAGACTCACGGTACACTGAAGCTTTCTTT
CDR3: CASKDSRYTEAFF

D: -
J: TRBJ2-2
size: -
V: TRBV9
DNA: TGTGCCAGCAGCGTAGGCCGGGTGAACACCGGGGAGCTGTTTTTT
CDR3: CASSVGRVNTGELFF

D: TRBD2
J: TRBJ2-1
size: -
V: TRBV28
DNA: TGTGCCAGCAGTTTTCCGCGGGAGTATGACAATGAGCAGTTCTTC
CDR3: CASSFPREYDNEQFF

D: TRBD1
J: TRBJ2-7
size: -
V: TRBV6-1
DNA: TGTGCCAGCAGTTCTGGACAGGGTAGCTCCTACGAGCAGTACTTC
CDR3: CASSSGQGSSYEQYF

D: -
J: TRBJ2-2
size: -
V: TRBV7-6
DNA: TGTGCCAGCAGCTTTAACACCGGGGAGCTGTTTTTT
CDR3: CASSFNTGELFF

D: -
J: TRBJ2-7
size: once
V: TRBV19
DNA: TGTGCCAGTAGTATAAGTGGGGGGAACTACGAGCAGTACTTC
CDR3: CASSISGGNYEQYF

D: TRBD1
J: TRBJ1-1
size: -
V: TRBV9
DNA: TGTGCCAGCAGCGTAGGGGGCAGGGGGTTGACTGAAGCTTTCTTT
CDR3: CASSVGGRGLTEAFF

D: -
J: TRBJ2-4
size: -
V: TRBV6-5
DNA: TGTGCCAGCAGTTACATAGGGGCGGACATTCAGTACTTC
CDR3: CASSYIGADIQYF

D: -
J: TRBJ1-4
size: -
V: TRBV27
DNA: TGTGCCAGCAGTTCCTTACAAGGGTATAATGAAAAACTGTTTTTT
CDR3: CASSSLQGYNEKLFF

D: -
J: TRBJ2-1
size: -
V: TRBV9
DNA: TGTGCCAGCAGCCCAACGCCACGGGAAGGCTACAATGAGCAGTTCTTC
CDR3: CASSPTPREGYNEQFF

D: -
J: TRBJ2-3
size: -
V: TRBV7-9
DNA: TGTGCCAGCAGCTTAACCGGACAGGGAGGGGATACGCAGTATTTT
CDR3: CASSLTGQGGDTQYF

D: -
J: TRBJ2-3
size: once
V: TRBV11-2
DNA: TGTGCCAGCAGCTTAGCGGGGCAACCTCGGGGCACAGATACGCAGTATTTT
CDR3: CASSLAGQPRGTDTQYF

D: TRBD1
J: TRBJ1-1
size: -
V: TRBV7-2
DNA: TGTGCCAGCAGCCAGACAGGGGGCATTGTTATGTGGGACACTGAAGCTTTCTTT
CDR3: CASSQTGGIVMWDTEAFF

D: TRBD2
J: TRBJ2-1
size: -
V: TRBV6-5
DNA: TGTGCCAGCAGCCCGGGACTAGCGGGAGGGGAGCAGTTCTTC
CDR3: CASSPGLAGGEQFF